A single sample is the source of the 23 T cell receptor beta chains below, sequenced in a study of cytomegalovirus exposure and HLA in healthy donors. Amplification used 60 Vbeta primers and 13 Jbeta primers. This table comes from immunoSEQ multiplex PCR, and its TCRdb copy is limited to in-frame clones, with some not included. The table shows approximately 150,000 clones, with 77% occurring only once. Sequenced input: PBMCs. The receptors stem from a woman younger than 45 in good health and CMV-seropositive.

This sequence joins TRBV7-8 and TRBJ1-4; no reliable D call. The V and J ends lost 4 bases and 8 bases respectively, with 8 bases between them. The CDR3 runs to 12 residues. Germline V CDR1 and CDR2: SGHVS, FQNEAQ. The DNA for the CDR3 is TGTGCCAGCAGCTCAGATACCGAAAAACTGTTTTTT. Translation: CASSSDTEKLFF.

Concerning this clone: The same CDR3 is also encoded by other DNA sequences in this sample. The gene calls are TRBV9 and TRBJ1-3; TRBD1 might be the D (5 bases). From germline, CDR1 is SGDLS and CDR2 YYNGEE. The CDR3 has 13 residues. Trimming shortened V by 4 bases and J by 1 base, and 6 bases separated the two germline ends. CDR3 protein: CASSTGSGNTIYF. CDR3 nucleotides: TGTGCCAGCAGCACAGGTTCTGGAAACACCATATATTTT.

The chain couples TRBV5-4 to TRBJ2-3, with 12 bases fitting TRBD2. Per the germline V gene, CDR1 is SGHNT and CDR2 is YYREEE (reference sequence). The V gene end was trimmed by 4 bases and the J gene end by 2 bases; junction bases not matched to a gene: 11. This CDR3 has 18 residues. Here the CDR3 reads CASSQLLAGGLYTDTQYF. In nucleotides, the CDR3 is TGTGCCAGCAGCCAATTACTAGCGGGAGGACTATACACAGATACGCAGTATTTT. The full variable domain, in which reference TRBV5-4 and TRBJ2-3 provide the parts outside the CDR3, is ETGVTQSPTHLIKTRGQQVTLRCSSQSGHNTVSWYQQALGQGPQFIFQYYREEENGRGNFPPRFSGLQFPNYSSELNVNALELDDSALYLCASSQLLAGGLYTDTQYFGPGTRLTVL.

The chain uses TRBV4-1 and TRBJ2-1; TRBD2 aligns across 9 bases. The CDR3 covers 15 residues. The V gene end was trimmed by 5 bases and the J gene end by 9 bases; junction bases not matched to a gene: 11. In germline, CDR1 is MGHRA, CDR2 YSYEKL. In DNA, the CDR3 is TGCGCCAGCAGCTGGGCGGCGGGAGGGCCGATTGAGCAGTTCTTC. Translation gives CASSWAAGGPIEQFF.

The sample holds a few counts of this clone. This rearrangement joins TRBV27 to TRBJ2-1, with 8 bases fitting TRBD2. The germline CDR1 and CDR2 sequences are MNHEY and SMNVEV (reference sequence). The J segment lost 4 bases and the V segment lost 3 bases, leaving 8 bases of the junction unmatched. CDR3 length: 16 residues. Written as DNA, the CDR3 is TGTGCCAGCAGTTTGGGGGGCGGGAGGCAGTACAATGAGCAGTTCTTC. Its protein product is CASSLGGGRQYNEQFF.

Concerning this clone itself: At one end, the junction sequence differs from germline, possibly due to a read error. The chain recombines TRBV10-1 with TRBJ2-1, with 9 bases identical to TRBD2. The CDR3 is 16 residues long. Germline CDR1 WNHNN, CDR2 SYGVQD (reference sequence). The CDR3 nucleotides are TGCGCCACCAGTGGGGGGATGCTAGCGGGGTACAAGGGGCAGTTCTTC. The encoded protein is CATSGGMLAGYKGQFF.

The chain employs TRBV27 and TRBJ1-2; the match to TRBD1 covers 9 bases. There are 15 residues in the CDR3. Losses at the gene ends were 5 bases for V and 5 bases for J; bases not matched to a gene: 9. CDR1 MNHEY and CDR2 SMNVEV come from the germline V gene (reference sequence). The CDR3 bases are TGTGCCAGCAGTAGGGGACAGGGCGGGGTATATGGCTACACCTTC. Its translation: CASSRGQGGVYGYTF.

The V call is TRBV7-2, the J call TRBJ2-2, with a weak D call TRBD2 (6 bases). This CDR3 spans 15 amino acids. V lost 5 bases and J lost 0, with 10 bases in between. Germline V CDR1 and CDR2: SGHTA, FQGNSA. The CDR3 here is CASSRDLANTGELFF. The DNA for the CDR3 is TGTGCCAGCAGCCGGGACTTAGCGAACACCGGGGAGCTGTTTTTT.

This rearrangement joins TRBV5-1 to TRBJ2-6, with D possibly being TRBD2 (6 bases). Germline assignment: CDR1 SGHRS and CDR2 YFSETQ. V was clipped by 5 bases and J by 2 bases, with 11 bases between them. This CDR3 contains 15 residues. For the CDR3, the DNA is TGCGCCAGCAGTCGCGGGGAACCTGGGGCCAACGTCCTGACTTTC. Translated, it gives CASSRGEPGANVLTF.

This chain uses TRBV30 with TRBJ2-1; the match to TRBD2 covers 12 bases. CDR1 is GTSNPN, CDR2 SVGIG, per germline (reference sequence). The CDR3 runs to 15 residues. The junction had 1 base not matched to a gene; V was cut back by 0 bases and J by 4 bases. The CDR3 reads CAWSVTSGSYNEQFF. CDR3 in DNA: TGTGCCTGGAGTGTGACTAGCGGGAGTTACAATGAGCAGTTCTTC. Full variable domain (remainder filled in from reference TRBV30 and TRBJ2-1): SQTIHQWPATLVQPVGSPLSLECTVEGTSNPNLYWYRQAAGRGLQLLFYSVGIGQISSEVPQNLSASRPQDRQFILSSKKLLLSDSGFYLCAWSVTSGSYNEQFFGPGTRLTVL.

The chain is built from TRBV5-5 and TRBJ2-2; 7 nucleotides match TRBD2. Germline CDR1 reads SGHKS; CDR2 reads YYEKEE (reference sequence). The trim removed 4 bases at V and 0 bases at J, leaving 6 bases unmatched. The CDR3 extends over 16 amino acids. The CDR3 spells CASSVVAGANTGELFF. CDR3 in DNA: TGTGCCAGCAGCGTAGTAGCGGGCGCGAACACCGGGGAGCTGTTTTTT.

The CDR3 nucleotides read TGTGCCAGCAGCCGCAGCGGGAGGTCGGGGGTAGGGGAGACCCAGTACTTC. This gives the protein CASSRSGRSGVGETQYF. This sequence joins TRBV9 and TRBJ2-5; 9 positions match TRBD2. This CDR3 region has 17 residues. Germline CDR1 SGDLS, CDR2 YYNGEE. The V segment lost 4 bases and the J segment 5 bases; nucleotides outside the gene matches: 15. The variable domain in full, completed from reference TRBV9 and TRBJ2-5, reads DSGVTQTPKHLITATGQRVTLRCSPRSGDLSVYWYQQSLDQGLQFLIQYYNGEERAKGNILERFSAQQFPDLHSELNLSSLELGDSALYFCASSRSGRSGVGETQYFGPGTRLLVL.

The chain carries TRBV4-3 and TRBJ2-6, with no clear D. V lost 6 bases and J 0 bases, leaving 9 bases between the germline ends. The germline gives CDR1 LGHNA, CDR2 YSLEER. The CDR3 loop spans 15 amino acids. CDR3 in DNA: TGCGCCAGCAGGCAGACTTTCTCTGGGGCCAACGTCCTGACTTTC. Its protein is CASRQTFSGANVLTF.

CDR3 loop: CASSLSAGSENEQFF. CDR3 coding DNA: TGTGCCAGCAGCTTATCCGCGGGTTCGGAAAATGAGCAGTTCTTC. The V gene is TRBV11-2, the J gene TRBJ2-1, with D possibly TRBD2 on 5 matching bases. The V end lost 2 bases, the J end lost 7 bases, and 15 bases lay between the germline ends. Per the germline V gene, CDR1 is SGHAT and CDR2 is FQNNGV. The CDR3 is 15 amino acids. The complete variable domain, with remaining parts taken from reference TRBV11-2 and TRBJ2-1, reads EAGVAQSPRYKIIEKRQSVAFWCNPISGHATLYWYQQILGQGPKLLIQFQNNGVVDDSQLPKDRFSAERLKGVDSTLKIQPAKLEDSAVYLCASSLSAGSENEQFFGPGTRLTVL.

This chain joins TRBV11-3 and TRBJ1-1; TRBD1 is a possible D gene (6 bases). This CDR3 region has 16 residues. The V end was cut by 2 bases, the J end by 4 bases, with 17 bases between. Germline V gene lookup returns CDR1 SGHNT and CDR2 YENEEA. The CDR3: CASSLNRGGAPTEAFF. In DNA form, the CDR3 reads TGTGCCAGCAGCTTAAATCGTGGGGGGGCGCCCACTGAAGCTTTCTTT.

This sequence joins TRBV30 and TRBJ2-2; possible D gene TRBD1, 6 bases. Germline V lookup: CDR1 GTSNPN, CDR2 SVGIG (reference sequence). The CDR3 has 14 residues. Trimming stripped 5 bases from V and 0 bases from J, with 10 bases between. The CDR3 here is CAWDRSTNTGELFF. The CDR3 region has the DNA TGTGCCTGGGACAGGAGTACGAACACCGGGGAGCTGTTTTTT.

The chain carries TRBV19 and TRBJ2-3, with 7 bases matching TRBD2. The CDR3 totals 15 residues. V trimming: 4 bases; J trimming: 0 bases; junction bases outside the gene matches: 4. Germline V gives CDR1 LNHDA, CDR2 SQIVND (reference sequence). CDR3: CASSTGGGSTDTQYF. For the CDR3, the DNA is TGTGCCAGTAGTACCGGCGGGGGTAGCACAGATACGCAGTATTTT.

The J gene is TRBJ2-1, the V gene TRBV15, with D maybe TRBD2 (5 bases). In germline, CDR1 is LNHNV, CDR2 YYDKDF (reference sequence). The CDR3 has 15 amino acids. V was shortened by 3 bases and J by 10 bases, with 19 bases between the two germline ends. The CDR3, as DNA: TGTGCCACCAGCAGGCCCATCGCAAGCGGCTGGGAGCAGTTCTTC. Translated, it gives CATSRPIASGWEQFF.

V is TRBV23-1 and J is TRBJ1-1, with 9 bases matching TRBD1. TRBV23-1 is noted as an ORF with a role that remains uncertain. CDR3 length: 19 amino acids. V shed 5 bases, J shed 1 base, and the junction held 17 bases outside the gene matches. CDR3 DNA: TGCGCCAGCAGTAGGGTTCGGGGACAGGGAGGTGGTTCGAACACTGAAGCTTTCTTT. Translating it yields CASSRVRGQGGGSNTEAFF.

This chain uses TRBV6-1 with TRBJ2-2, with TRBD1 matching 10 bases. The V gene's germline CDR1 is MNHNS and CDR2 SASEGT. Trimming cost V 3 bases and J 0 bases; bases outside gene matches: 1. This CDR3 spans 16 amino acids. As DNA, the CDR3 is TGTGCCAGCAGTGACGGGACAGGGGCGAACACCGGGGAGCTGTTTTTT. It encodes CASSDGTGANTGELFF.

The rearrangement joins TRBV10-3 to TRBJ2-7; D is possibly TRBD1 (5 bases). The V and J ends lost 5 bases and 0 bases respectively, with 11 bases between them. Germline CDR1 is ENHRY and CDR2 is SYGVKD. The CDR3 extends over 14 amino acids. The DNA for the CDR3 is TGTGCCATCAGTTTCCAGGGAAGCTCCTACGAGCAGTACTTC. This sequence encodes CAISFQGSSYEQYF.

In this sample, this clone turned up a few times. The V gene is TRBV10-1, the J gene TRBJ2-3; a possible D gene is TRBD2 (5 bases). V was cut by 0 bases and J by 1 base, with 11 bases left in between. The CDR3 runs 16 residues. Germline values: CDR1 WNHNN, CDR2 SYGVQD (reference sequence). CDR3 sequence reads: CASSESWRARTDTQYF. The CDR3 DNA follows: TGCGCCAGCAGTGAGTCTTGGCGGGCCCGCACAGATACGCAGTATTTT.

CDR3 sequence reads: CASSFKTSGHEQYF. The CDR3 nucleotides are TGTGCCAGCAGCTTCAAAACTAGCGGCCACGAGCAGTACTTC. The chain links TRBV7-8 to TRBJ2-5; TRBD2 aligns across 8 bases. The last part of the DNA fits TRBJ2-7 better; the J call may be wrong. Germline CDR1 and CDR2: SGHVS and FQNEAQ. The CDR3 runs to 14 residues.